Listed below are T cell receptor beta chains from one sample, sequenced in a study of a mutant IDH1 vaccine in newly diagnosed glioma. Libraries were prepared by immunoSEQ multiplex PCR; TCRdb keeps only in-frame clonotypes and omits some of them. This table has approximately 88,000 clones, about 82% appearing once. The source material was PBMCs, sampled from a glioma patient treated with radiotherapy, temozolomide or both. The source of these receptors is a man aged 35 to 55 with glioma. Each CDR3 is given with its conserved first and last residue. The D gene is left open where the match is weak. Some rows mark clone size as missing; the rest say once, few, many or name a class of expanded clone.

D gene: NA
V gene: TRBV6-6
J gene: TRBJ1-5
clone size: NA
CDR3 DNA: TGTGCCAGCAGTCCCGACAGCCTCGGTCAGCCCCAGCATTTT
CDR3 protein: CASSPDSLGQPQHF

D gene: NA
V gene: TRBV7-7
J gene: TRBJ2-5
clone size: NA
CDR3 DNA: TGTGCTAGCAGCATTCGTGGTCCAGGGCTGCAAGAGACCCAGTACTTC
CDR3 protein: CASSIRGPGLQETQYF

D gene: NA
V gene: TRBV21-1
J gene: TRBJ2-1
clone size: NA
CDR3 DNA: TGTGCCACCAAAGGACAGCCCAATGAGCAGTTCTTC
CDR3 protein: CATKGQPNEQFF

D gene: NA
V gene: TRBV2
J gene: TRBJ2-2
clone size: few
CDR3 DNA: TGTGCCAGCAAGCGGGACACCTCAACCGGGGAGCTGTTTTTT
CDR3 protein: CASKRDTSTGELFF

D gene: NA
V gene: TRBV6-5
J gene: TRBJ1-5
clone size: NA
CDR3 DNA: TGTGCCAGCAGACCGACAGGATATAGCAATCAGCCCCAGCATTTT
CDR3 protein: CASRPTGYSNQPQHF

D gene: NA
V gene: TRBV28
J gene: TRBJ2-6
clone size: NA
CDR3 DNA: TGTGCCAGCAGTTTATGGCAGGCGCGAGGGGCCAACGTCCTGACTTTC
CDR3 protein: CASSLWQARGANVLTF

D gene: TRBD2
V gene: TRBV2
J gene: TRBJ2-7
clone size: NA
CDR3 DNA: TGTGCCAGCAGTGAGGGACTATTTTACGAGCAGTACTTC
CDR3 protein: CASSEGLFYEQYF

D gene: TRBD1
V gene: TRBV11-2
J gene: TRBJ2-5
clone size: NA
CDR3 DNA: TGTGCCAGCAGCTACGGGGACAGGGGGTACCAAGAGACCCAGTACTTC
CDR3 protein: CASSYGDRGYQETQYF

D gene: NA
V gene: TRBV29-1
J gene: TRBJ1-4
clone size: NA
CDR3 DNA: TGCAGCGTTGTCGGGACGGATAATGAAAAACTGTTTTTT
CDR3 protein: CSVVGTDNEKLFF

D gene: TRBD2
V gene: TRBV12-5
J gene: TRBJ2-1
clone size: NA
CDR3 DNA: TGTGCTAGTGGTTTTGGGGCGGGGGGCACCAATGAGCAGTTCTTC
CDR3 protein: CASGFGAGGTNEQFF

D gene: NA
V gene: TRBV5-5
J gene: TRBJ1-4
clone size: NA
CDR3 DNA: TGTGCCAGCAGCGATGGACCGTTTGGTGAAAAACTGTTTTTT
CDR3 protein: CASSDGPFGEKLFF